What follows are 14 T cell receptor beta chains derived from one specimen sequenced in a study of T cell responses to AZD1222 COVID-19 vaccine. Libraries were prepared by immunoSEQ multiplex PCR; TCRdb keeps only in-frame clonotypes and omits some of them. Of 120,000 or so clones listed, 92% are singletons. Sequencing was performed on peripheral blood, taken on day 0 of AZD1222 vaccination. All receptors come from an adult in good health.

CDR3 region: CASSFPERRGGLSNQPQHF. CDR3 bases: TGTGCCAGTAGTTTCCCCGAGAGGAGGGGGGGACTTAGCAATCAGCCCCAGCATTTT. The chain uses TRBV19 and TRBJ1-5, with D maybe TRBD1 (6 bases). Between the trimmed V and J ends, which lost 5 bases and 0 bases, there was a span of 23 bases. The CDR3 extends over 19 amino acids. Germline CDR1 is LNHDA and CDR2 is SQIVND (reference sequence).

This clone appeared a few times. This chain uses TRBV5-1 with TRBJ1-3, with D maybe TRBD1 (6 bases). The V gene's germline CDR1 is SGHRS and CDR2 YFSETQ. This CDR3 is built from 14 residues. The V and J ends lost 5 bases and 3 bases respectively, with 12 bases between them. This CDR3 reads CASSVGGFGNTIYF. DNA of the CDR3: TGCGCCAGCAGTGTCGGGGGCTTTGGAAACACCATATATTTT.

The J gene is TRBJ1-2, the V gene TRBV27, with unresolved D. The CDR3 length is 14 residues. V lost 6 bases and J 2 bases, leaving 13 bases between the germline ends. Germline V gene lookup returns CDR1 MNHEY and CDR2 SMNVEV (reference sequence). The CDR3 spells CASRTLGLNYGYTF. The DNA of the CDR3 is TGTGCCAGCAGAACCTTGGGGTTGAACTATGGCTACACCTTC.

J is TRBJ2-7 and V is TRBV7-2; D not certain. The V end lost 1 base, the J end lost 0 bases, and 13 bases lay between the germline ends. The CDR3 totals 16 residues. The V gene's germline CDR1 is SGHTA and CDR2 FQGNSA. CDR3 nucleotides: TGTGCCAGCAGCTTAGGTCCCGGGTTGAGCTCCTACGAGCAGTACTTC. It specifies CASSLGPGLSSYEQYF.

This clone was found once. V gene TRBV7-2 combines with J gene TRBJ1-6; D is possibly TRBD1 (5 bases). Germline CDR1 and CDR2: SGHTA and FQGNSA. This CDR3 region has 15 residues. Trimming stripped 5 bases from V and 6 bases from J, with 14 bases between. CDR3 coding DNA: TGTGCCAGCAGCCTTAGACAGCAGCGTAATTCACCCCTCCACTTT. It translates to CASSLRQQRNSPLHF.

The chain uses TRBV6-5 and TRBJ1-5; TRBD1 is a possible D gene (6 bases). Per germline, CDR1 MNHEY and CDR2 SVGAGI. V was trimmed by 11 bases and J by 4 bases, leaving 15 bases between them. CDR3 length equals 13 residues. CDR3 nucleotides: TGTGCCGGGCGTGGGGGCGCGAATCAGCCCCAGCATTTT. It codes for CAGRGGANQPQHF.

The V call is TRBV7-2, the J call TRBJ1-6, with D maybe TRBD1 (6 bases). CDR1 is SGHTA, CDR2 FQGNSA, per germline. The V and J ends lost 3 bases and 4 bases respectively, with 13 bases between them. The CDR3 consists of 16 residues. The CDR3 region is CASSLGGRAYNSPLHF. The CDR3 region has the DNA TGTGCCAGCAGCTTGGGGGGCCGGGCGTATAATTCACCCCTCCACTTT.

The V call is TRBV4-1, the J call TRBJ1-2; perhaps TRBD1 as D (6 bases). CDR1 and CDR2 from the germline V gene are MGHRA and YSYEKL. This CDR3 is 18 amino acids long. The ends were cut back, 3 bases at V and 6 bases at J, with 26 bases in the middle. Written as DNA, the CDR3 is TGCGCCAGCAGCCAGCTACTCAGGGGAATAAGCCCCTTTGATGGCTACACCTTC. Residues: CASSQLLRGISPFDGYTF.

This chain connects TRBV18 to TRBJ2-1; D might be TRBD2 (5 bases). V was pared by 10 bases and J by 3 bases, with 22 bases between. The germline V gene has CDR1 KGHSH and CDR2 LQKENI. The CDR3 loop spans 16 amino acids. CDR3 in DNA: TGTGCCACCAACGAGGGCTTTCGTAAAAGCTACAATGAGCAGTTCTTC. Translated, it gives CATNEGFRKSYNEQFF.

J is TRBJ1-6 and V is TRBV18; 7 bases align to TRBD1. CDR3 length: 14 residues. Germline CDR1 KGHSH, CDR2 LQKENI. The junction had 6 bases not matched to a gene; V was cut back by 6 bases and J by 7 bases. DNA of the CDR3: TGTGCCAGCTCTACGACAGGGACAAATTCACCCCTCCACTTT. This gives the protein CASSTTGTNSPLHF.

The chain has TRBV10-3 and TRBJ2-2; 12 bases align to TRBD1. CDR1 and CDR2 (germline): ENHRY, SYGVKD. The CDR3 totals 17 residues. Trimming at V came to 2 bases and at J to 4 bases, leaving 5 bases not matched to a gene. The CDR3, as DNA: TGTGCCATCAGTGAGCAGGGACAGGGGGCTGGCACCGGGGAGCTGTTTTTT. Translation gives CAISEQGQGAGTGELFF.

This chain connects TRBV12-3 or TRBV12-4 to TRBJ1-1; D unclear. V was pared by 6 bases and J by 4 bases, with 9 bases between. CDR3 length equals 12 residues. The CDR3 nucleotides read TGTGCCAGCAGAAAGGGTAGCACTGAAGCTTTCTTT. This gives the protein CASRKGSTEAFF.

J is TRBJ1-2 and V is TRBV5-1; D is possibly TRBD1 (6 bases). The CDR3 is 17 amino acids. The germline V gene encodes CDR1 SGHRS and CDR2 YFSETQ. The germline V and J ends were trimmed by 4 bases and 2 bases, with 21 bases remaining between them. This chain's CDR3 is CASSTTGTSTANYGYTF. CDR3 coding DNA: TGCGCCAGCAGCACCACCGGGACAAGCACCGCGAACTATGGCTACACCTTC.

This chain joins TRBV4-3 and TRBJ1-4; 8 bases match TRBD1. V lost 0 bases and J lost 7; bases outside the gene matches: 10. The CDR3 spans 17 residues. Germline CDR1 and CDR2: LGHNA and YSLEER. Here the CDR3 reads CASSQDWAGGRGEKLFF. Written as DNA, the CDR3 is TGCGCCAGCAGCCAAGATTGGGCAGGGGGCCGGGGTGAAAAACTGTTTTTT.